The 16 T cell receptor beta chains below all came from one sample that was sequenced in a study of CD8 T cell repertoires and HIV-1 epitope variants. Profiled with immunoSEQ multiplex PCR; TCRdb holds only in-frame clones, not every one. Here the sample spans almost 5,500 clones, less than 75% being singletons. These receptors are not linked to any known antigen. Specimen: cultured CD8+ T cells derived from PBMCs. The receptors stem from a male donor with HIV.

The chain's CDR3 is CASSWETQLYNEQFF. CDR3 coding DNA: TGTGCCAGCAGCTGGGAGACTCAACTCTACAATGAGCAGTTCTTC. The J gene is TRBJ2-1, the V gene TRBV11-2; a possible D gene is TRBD2 (5 bases). V shed 4 bases and J shed 3 bases, with 13 bases lying between them. The CDR3 has 15 residues. From germline, CDR1 is SGHAT and CDR2 FQNNGV.

The chain links TRBV5-1 to TRBJ2-7; no definite D call. Trimming took off 3 bases at V and 2 bases at J, with 3 bases between the two ends. CDR1 and CDR2 from the germline V gene are SGHRS and YFSETQ. The CDR3 consists of 11 residues. The CDR3 bases are TGCGCCAGCAGCTGGACCTACGAGCAGTACTTC. Its protein product is CASSWTYEQYF.

The chain is built from TRBV7-6 and TRBJ2-1; possible D gene TRBD1, 5 bases. V was shortened by 4 bases and J by 8 bases, with 12 bases between the two germline ends. The CDR3 consists of 13 residues. Germline V gene lookup returns CDR1 SGHVS and CDR2 FNYEAQ. DNA for the CDR3: TGTGCCAGCAGCTCCGCTGGGGCCTATGAGCAGTTCTTC. This encodes CASSSAGAYEQFF.

In this sample, this clone turned up once. This chain links TRBV5-8 with TRBJ2-3; 10 bases are shared with TRBD1. Germline V gene sequence: CDR1 SGHTS, CDR2 YDEGEE. V lost 3 bases to trimming and J lost 1 base; unmatched junction nucleotides: 2. The CDR3 consists of 15 residues. This chain's CDR3 is CASSSGTGGTDTQYF. The DNA of the CDR3 is TGTGCCAGCAGCTCCGGGACAGGGGGCACAGATACGCAGTATTTT.

The chain is built from TRBV5-4 and TRBJ2-1; 11 nucleotides match TRBD2. The CDR3 is made up of 14 amino acids. Unmatched junction bases numbered 8, after V lost 7 bases and J lost 8 bases. In germline, CDR1 is SGHNT, CDR2 YYREEE (reference sequence). For the CDR3, the DNA is TGTGCCAGCTACACTAGCGGGGGATTTTATGAGCAGTTCTTC. Its translation: CASYTSGGFYEQFF.

J is TRBJ2-2 and V is TRBV6-5, with 13 nucleotides matching TRBD2. The germline CDR1 and CDR2 sequences are MNHEY and SVGAGI. The CDR3 extends over 15 amino acids. J lost 2 bases, V lost 7 bases, and 1 base had no gene match. The DNA of the CDR3 is TGTGCCAGCACGGGACTAGCGGGAAACACCGGGGAGCTGTTTTTT. This gives the protein CASTGLAGNTGELFF.

The V and J genes are TRBV19 and TRBJ2-7; D not resolved. Trimming pared 4 bases from V and 0 bases from J, leaving 7 bases between. The CDR3 covers 13 residues. In germline, CDR1 is LNHDA, CDR2 SQIVND (reference sequence). CDR3 protein: CASSTDGSYEQYF. The DNA of the CDR3 is TGTGCCAGTAGTACGGACGGCTCCTACGAGCAGTACTTC.

The gene calls are TRBV7-8 and TRBJ1-3, with TRBD1 matching over 7 bases. V trimming: 11 bases; J trimming: 8 bases; junction bases outside the gene matches: 9. This CDR3 comprises 12 residues. In germline, CDR1 is SGHVS, CDR2 FQNEAQ. DNA of the CDR3: TGTGCCGGAGGTTTAACAGGGGACACCATATATTTT. This sequence encodes CAGGLTGDTIYF.

On this clone itself: Germline and junction disagree at one end, which may indicate a read error. V and J are TRBV7-7 and TRBJ2-3; maybe TRBD2 (6 bases). CDR3 length equals 14 residues. Germline V gene sequence: CDR1 SSHAT, CDR2 FNYEAQ (reference sequence). The CDR3 coding sequence is TGTGCTAGCAGCTTGGAGGGGTCCACAGATACGCAGTATTTT. Its protein product is CASSLEGSTDTQYF.

The chain couples TRBV10-3 to TRBJ2-5, with 11 bases matching TRBD1. Germline CDR1 ENHRY, CDR2 SYGVKD. The CDR3 has 16 residues. V shed 3 bases and J 5 bases; nucleotides not matched to a gene: 8. CDR3 protein: CAISDPGQGAGETQYF. DNA for the CDR3: TGTGCCATCAGTGACCCCGGACAGGGGGCCGGGGAGACCCAGTACTTC.

This clone was detected only a few times. The V gene is TRBV7-9, the J gene TRBJ2-7; 8 bases agree with TRBD1. Germline-derived CDR1 and CDR2 are SEHNR and FQNEAQ (reference sequence). Trimming cost V 3 bases and J 7 bases; bases outside gene matches: 14. The CDR3 is made up of 16 amino acids. The CDR3 bases are TGTGCCAGCAGCTTCGCCGCCGAGACAGGGGCGGGGGAGCAGTACTTC. Its translation is CASSFAAETGAGEQYF.

The V and J genes are TRBV27 and TRBJ2-1, with D hard to call. Germline V gives CDR1 MNHEY, CDR2 SMNVEV (reference sequence). V was shortened by 5 bases and J by 2 bases, with 10 bases between the two germline ends. The CDR3 has 14 residues. CDR3 in DNA: TGTGCCAGCAGTCCTTTCTCTCCCTACAATGAGCAGTTCTTC. This translates into CASSPFSPYNEQFF.

The rearrangement links TRBV27 to TRBJ2-7; 8 bases map to TRBD1. The V gene end was trimmed by 2 bases and the J gene end by 5 bases; junction bases not matched to a gene: 8. Germline-derived CDR1 and CDR2 are MNHEY and SMNVEV (reference sequence). The CDR3 has 15 amino acids. In DNA form, the CDR3 reads TGTGCCAGCAGTTTACAATCGACAGGGGACCACGAGCAGTACTTC. It yields the protein CASSLQSTGDHEQYF.

By sample share, this clone is hyperexpanded. This chain uses TRBV28 with TRBJ1-2; the D is unclear. This CDR3 spans 16 amino acids. Between the trimmed V and J ends, which lost 8 bases and 1 base, there was a span of 20 bases. From germline, CDR1 is MDHEN and CDR2 SYDVKM. The DNA for the CDR3 is TGTGCCAGCGGCTTATATCCCTTGGACCTTAACTATGGCTACACCTTC. Its translation: CASGLYPLDLNYGYTF.

This clone is deemed medium-sized. The chain links TRBV30 to TRBJ1-2; 8 bases match TRBD1. The junction had 9 bases not matched to a gene; V was cut back by 8 bases and J by 4 bases. This CDR3 region has 13 residues. CDR1 and CDR2 from the germline V gene are GTSNPN and SVGIG (reference sequence). The CDR3 sequence: CAPTGGSFYGYTF. CDR3 in DNA: TGTGCCCCTACAGGGGGGTCCTTCTATGGCTACACCTTC.

This clone was picked up one time. The rearrangement links TRBV7-2 to TRBJ2-1, with 12 nucleotides matching TRBD2. The CDR3 is 16 residues long. In germline, CDR1 is SGHTA, CDR2 FQGNSA. With V trimmed by 5 bases and J by 7 bases, 9 bases remained unmatched. CDR3 loop: CASSPSGLAGWNEQFF. The DNA for the CDR3 is TGTGCCAGCAGCCCATCGGGACTAGCGGGTTGGAATGAGCAGTTCTTC.